The 32 T cell receptor beta chains reported below all come from one sample, sequenced in a study of blood T cell repertoires in COVID-19. Repertoires were generated with immunoSEQ multiplex PCR, while TCRdb's copy carries only in-frame clones and drops some. Found here are around 50,000 clones, approximately 83% of them singletons; the top ten hold under 60%. The sequencing sample was made of peripheral blood. The source is a man aged 65 to 79 with acute or convalescent COVID-19.

This clone showed up just once. The chain combines TRBV27 with TRBJ2-3; TRBD2 matches 11 bases. The ends lost 5 bases at V and 0 bases at J; junction bases unmatched: 7. The CDR3 is 17 residues long. CDR1 and CDR2 (germline): MNHEY, SMNVEV (reference sequence). The CDR3 loop is CASSRALAGGSTDTQYF. For the CDR3, the DNA is TGTGCCAGCAGTCGAGCTCTAGCGGGGGGCAGCACAGATACGCAGTATTTT.

The rearrangement joins TRBV7-2 to TRBJ1-1, with D uncertain. Germline CDR1 and CDR2: SGHTA and FQGNSA. V lost 1 base and J 1 base, leaving 13 bases between the germline ends. The CDR3 is 16 amino acids. The CDR3 DNA reads TGTGCCAGCAGCTTAGGATATCAGATACGGAACACTGAAGCTTTCTTT. This sequence encodes CASSLGYQIRNTEAFF.

The V call is TRBV25-1, the J call TRBJ2-5; no reliable D call. Germline V gene data show CDR1 as MGHDK and CDR2 as SYGVNS. V lost 1 base to trimming and J lost 2 bases, with 8 bases between them. The CDR3 loop spans 14 amino acids. The CDR3 DNA reads TGTGCCAGCAGTGAATTTATCAGACAAGAGACCCAGTACTTC. It is translated as CASSEFIRQETQYF.

The chain uses TRBV30 and TRBJ1-5, with a weak D call TRBD1 (5 bases). V was shortened by 5 bases and J by 5 bases, with 16 bases between the two germline ends. There are 14 residues in the CDR3. Germline loops: CDR1 GTSNPN, CDR2 SVGIG (reference sequence). CDR3 nucleotides: TGTGCCTGGGCCCCCATTGGGGGGGATCAGCCCCAGCATTTT. It specifies CAWAPIGGDQPQHF. Full variable domain (missing parts from reference TRBV30 and TRBJ1-5): SQTIHQWPATLVQPVGSPLSLECTVEGTSNPNLYWYRQAAGRGLQLLFYSVGIGQISSEVPQNLSASRPQDRQFILSSKKLLLSDSGFYLCAWAPIGGDQPQHFGDGTRLSIL.

The J gene is TRBJ1-1, the V gene TRBV19; the D gene is possibly TRBD1 (5 bases). V was pared by 1 base and J by 4 bases, with 10 bases between. This CDR3 has 14 amino acids. Germline values: CDR1 LNHDA, CDR2 SQIVND (reference sequence). CDR3 residues: CASSIVRGSTEAFF. In DNA, the CDR3 is TGTGCCAGTAGTATAGTACGGGGGAGCACTGAAGCTTTCTTT.

The rearrangement links TRBV30 to TRBJ1-1; D unclear. The V end lost 3 bases, the J end lost 0 bases, and 14 bases lay between the germline ends. The CDR3 is 15 amino acids. Germline CDR1 is GTSNPN and CDR2 is SVGIG (reference sequence). CDR3 bases: TGTGCCTGGAGACGCGAGGGAGGCGTGAACACTGAAGCTTTCTTT. Amino acid sequence: CAWRREGGVNTEAFF.

The rearrangement uses TRBV5-1 and TRBJ2-5; 11 bases map to TRBD2. Germline assignment: CDR1 SGHRS and CDR2 YFSETQ. V lost 4 bases to trimming and J lost 1 base; unmatched junction nucleotides: 3. The CDR3 extends over 15 amino acids. The CDR3 here is CASSPGTSGQETQYF. In nucleotides, the CDR3 is TGCGCCAGCAGCCCGGGGACTAGCGGCCAAGAGACCCAGTACTTC.

V is TRBV25-1 and J is TRBJ1-5; 8 bases agree with TRBD1. CDR1 and CDR2 (germline): MGHDK, SYGVNS. The CDR3 spans 15 residues. Trimming removed 6 bases from V and 3 bases from J; junction bases left unmatched: 7. CDR3 sequence (DNA): TGTGCCAGCAGCCAGACAGGGGCCTTCAATCAGCCCCAGCATTTT. This sequence encodes CASSQTGAFNQPQHF.

The rearrangement joins TRBV4-2 to TRBJ1-2; 8 bases agree with TRBD1. Trimming at V came to 3 bases and at J to 4 bases, leaving 4 bases not matched to a gene. Germline CDR1 is LGHNA and CDR2 is YNFKEQ. The CDR3 sequence is 14 residues long. CDR3 protein: CASSQGQAPYGYTF. As DNA, the CDR3 is TGTGCCAGCAGCCAGGGACAGGCTCCCTATGGCTACACCTTC.

The chain links TRBV12-3 or TRBV12-4 to TRBJ1-1; D unresolved. The CDR3 length is 12 residues. V was pared by 0 bases and J by 11 bases, with 10 bases between. The CDR3, as DNA: TGTGCCAGCAGTTTAGCGGCATACGTTGCTTTCTTT. Its translation: CASSLAAYVAFF.

This chain links TRBV2 with TRBJ2-7; D is unclear. Trimming shortened V by 3 bases and J by 6 bases, and 6 bases separated the two germline ends. The CDR3 loop spans 11 amino acids. CDR1 and CDR2 from the germline V gene are SNHLY and FYNNEI. The DNA of the CDR3 is TGTGCCAGCAGTGAGCAGGTCGAGCAGTACTTC. Its translation: CASSEQVEQYF.

J is TRBJ1-1 and V is TRBV3-1 (or the pseudogene TRBV3-2); D is uncertain. Germline-derived CDR1 and CDR2 are LGHDT and YNNKEL (reference sequence). The CDR3 spans 14 residues. Trimming removed 3 bases at V and 0 bases at J, with 8 bases between. CDR3 nucleotide sequence: TGTGCCAGCAGCCAGGCCCCGATGAACACTGAAGCTTTCTTT. Residues: CASSQAPMNTEAFF.

The CDR3 reads CASSLTRDTTEAFF. DNA of the CDR3: TGTGCCAGCAGCTTAACCAGGGACACCACTGAAGCTTTCTTT. The gene calls are TRBV7-3 and TRBJ1-1; a possible D gene is TRBD1 (6 bases). Germline values: CDR1 SGHTA, CDR2 FQGTGA. The CDR3 runs 14 residues. Trimming stripped 0 bases from V and 4 bases from J, with 9 bases between.

The gene calls are TRBV3-1 (or the pseudogene TRBV3-2) and TRBJ1-2; TRBD1 might be the D (5 bases). Trimming removed 0 bases from V and 5 bases from J, with 13 bases in between. CDR1 and CDR2 from the germline V gene are LGHDT and YNNKEL (reference sequence). This CDR3 is 15 amino acids long. Here the CDR3 DNA reads TGTGCCAGCAGCCAAGAGAGCAGGGTCGAATATGGCTACACCTTC. This translates into CASSQESRVEYGYTF.

The rearrangement links TRBV5-6 to TRBJ1-5, with 9 bases fitting TRBD1. V lost 1 base and J lost 3; bases outside the gene matches: 5. The CDR3 has 16 residues. Germline CDR1 is SGHDT and CDR2 is YYEEEE. This chain's CDR3 is CASSLRWTGDNQPQHF. The CDR3 bases are TGTGCCAGCAGCTTGCGATGGACAGGGGACAATCAGCCCCAGCATTTT.

The chain links TRBV19 to TRBJ2-6; TRBD2 is a possible D gene (6 bases). Germline V CDR1 and CDR2: LNHDA, SQIVND (reference sequence). This CDR3 region has 16 residues. V was pared by 4 bases and J by 0 bases, with 10 bases between. The CDR3 spells CASSNWGVSGANVLTF. The DNA of the CDR3 is TGTGCCAGTAGTAATTGGGGGGTCTCTGGGGCCAACGTCCTGACTTTC. Variable domain in full (rest from reference TRBV19 and TRBJ2-6): DGGITQSPKYLFRKEGQNVTLSCEQNLNHDAMYWYRQDPGQGLRLIYYSQIVNDFQKGDIAEGYSVSREKKESFPLTVTSAQKNPTAFYLCASSNWGVSGANVLTFGAGSRLTVL.

The chain joins TRBV2 to TRBJ1-6; D might be TRBD1 (6 bases). The germline V and J ends were trimmed by 7 bases and 7 bases, with 14 bases remaining between them. CDR3 length: 14 residues. The V gene's germline CDR1 is SNHLY and CDR2 FYNNEI. DNA of the CDR3: TGTGCCAGCAACTTCAGGGGCGAGAATTCACCCCTCCACTTT. Its protein product is CASNFRGENSPLHF. The full variable domain, completed using reference TRBV2 and TRBJ1-6, is EPEVTQTPSHQVTQMGQEVILRCVPISNHLYFYWYRQILGQKVEFLVSFYNNEISEKSEIFDDQFSVERPDGSNFTLKIRSTKLEDSAMYFCASNFRGENSPLHFGNGTRLTVT.

V usage is TRBV3-1 (or the pseudogene TRBV3-2) and J usage is TRBJ1-5; 9 bases align to TRBD1. The V gene's germline CDR1 is LGHDT and CDR2 YNNKEL (reference sequence). V dropped 6 bases and J dropped 7; count of bases not matched to a gene: 10. This CDR3 has 15 residues. The CDR3 DNA reads as TGTGCCAGCAGTGCCGGGACAGGGATGGGGCAGCCCCAGCATTTT. Translating it yields CASSAGTGMGQPQHF.

The V and J genes are TRBV11-1 and TRBJ2-5, with 7 nucleotides matching TRBD1. This CDR3 has 13 amino acids. V trimming: 6 bases; J trimming: 4 bases; junction bases outside the gene matches: 5. Per the germline V gene, CDR1 is SGHAT and CDR2 is FQDESV (reference sequence). The CDR3: CASSPDRRETQYF. CDR3 nucleotide sequence: TGTGCCAGCAGTCCGGACAGGAGAGAGACCCAGTACTTC.

This rearrangement joins TRBV5-1 to TRBJ2-7; 7 nucleotides line up with TRBD1. This CDR3 has 15 amino acids. V trimming: 2 bases; J trimming: 2 bases; junction bases outside the gene matches: 7. Germline values: CDR1 SGHRS, CDR2 YFSETQ. CDR3 amino acids: CASSLNRDRPYEQYF. The CDR3 DNA reads as TGCGCCAGCAGCTTAAACCGGGACAGACCCTACGAGCAGTACTTC.

The V gene is TRBV13, the J gene TRBJ1-1, with D maybe TRBD1 (6 bases). The ends were cut back, 0 bases at V and 7 bases at J, with 9 bases in the middle. The CDR3 sequence is 13 residues long. The germline gives CDR1 PRHDT, CDR2 FYEKMQ (reference sequence). CDR3 nucleotides: TGTGCCAGCAGCTTAGGCAGGGGCCGTGAAGCTTTCTTT. This gives the protein CASSLGRGREAFF.

The gene calls are TRBV27 and TRBJ1-1; the match to TRBD1 covers 8 bases. The V gene end was trimmed by 3 bases and the J gene end by 10 bases; junction bases not matched to a gene: 7. This CDR3 is 13 amino acids long. Germline loops: CDR1 MNHEY, CDR2 SMNVEV (reference sequence). In DNA form, the CDR3 reads TGTGCCAGCAGTTTTGCAGGGGGCTCGACAGCTTTCTTT. This sequence encodes CASSFAGGSTAFF.

This clone was found a few times. The rearrangement links TRBV14 to TRBJ2-1, with a possible D match to TRBD2 (5 bases). Germline assignment: CDR1 SGHDN and CDR2 FVKESK. Deletions cut 0 bases from V and 7 bases from J, with 16 bases between. The CDR3 is 16 amino acids. In DNA, the CDR3 is TGTGCCAGCAGCCAAGATATTACTAGTCAGTCGAATGAGCAGTTCTTC. It specifies CASSQDITSQSNEQFF.

The chain uses TRBV20-1 and TRBJ1-1; 7 bases map to TRBD1. The germline gives CDR1 DFQATT, CDR2 SNEGSKA (reference sequence). The length of the CDR3 is 10 residues. J was trimmed by 11 bases and V by 6 bases; bases with no gene match: 6. CDR3 region: CSAFTGEAFF. The CDR3 region has the DNA TGCAGTGCGTTCACAGGGGAGGCTTTCTTT.

The gene calls are TRBV5-1 and TRBJ1-4; D remains ambiguous. Germline assignment: CDR1 SGHRS and CDR2 YFSETQ. This CDR3 spans 14 amino acids. V lost 0 bases to trimming and J lost 0 bases, with 3 bases between them. Written as DNA, the CDR3 is TGCGCCAGCAGCTTGGACACAACTAATGAAAAACTGTTTTTT. Encoded protein: CASSLDTTNEKLFF.

The CDR3 loop reads CASSVGEGIGNTIYF. The CDR3 DNA sequence: TGTGCCAGCAGCGTAGGGGAGGGTATTGGGAACACCATATATTTT. The gene calls are TRBV9 and TRBJ1-3; D is unclear. The CDR3 is made up of 15 amino acids. Trimming removed 0 bases from V and 7 bases from J, with 14 bases in between. Germline lookup yields CDR1 SGDLS and CDR2 YYNGEE.

This clone was recorded a few times. The DNA for the CDR3 is TGTGCCAGCAGCCCGACTAGGGGGGGTTGGACAGATACGCAGTATTTT. Its protein product is CASSPTRGGWTDTQYF. The chain uses TRBV5-6 and TRBJ2-3; the D gene is possibly TRBD2 (7 bases). Germline CDR1 is SGHDT and CDR2 is YYEEEE. The V end was cut by 4 bases, the J end by 3 bases, with 18 bases between. The CDR3 totals 16 residues.

The rearrangement joins TRBV6-2 or TRBV6-3 to TRBJ2-5; TRBD2 matches 8 bases. The CDR3 is made up of 17 amino acids. CDR1 and CDR2 from the germline V gene are MNHEY and SVGEGT. The V segment lost 0 bases and the J segment 4 bases; nucleotides outside the gene matches: 10. The CDR3 DNA sequence: TGTGCCAGCAGTTACTCGCGGGAGCTCGCGGGGGGAGAGACCCAGTACTTC. Amino acids: CASSYSRELAGGETQYF.

The V call is TRBV7-3, the J call TRBJ2-7; D is perhaps TRBD1 (6 bases). CDR1 and CDR2 (germline): SGHTA, FQGTGA. The CDR3 runs 15 residues. The V gene lost 1 base and the J gene lost 7 bases, with 17 bases spanning the gap. This chain's CDR3 is CASSLSRTDLWEQYF. The CDR3 coding sequence is TGTGCCAGCAGCTTAAGCCGGACAGATCTCTGGGAGCAGTACTTC.

The CDR3 protein is CASSLAAGTYNEQFF. As DNA, the CDR3 is TGTGCCAGCAGCTTAGCTGCAGGGACCTACAATGAGCAGTTCTTC. The rearrangement uses TRBV7-2 and TRBJ2-1; D may be TRBD1 (5 bases). CDR3 size: 15 residues. Trimming removed 0 bases at V and 2 bases at J, with 8 bases between. CDR1 is SGHTA, CDR2 FQGNSA, per germline. The whole variable domain, remainder taken from reference TRBV7-2 and TRBJ2-1, is GAGVSQSPSNKVTEKGKDVELRCDPISGHTALYWYRQSLGQGLEFLIYFQGNSAPDKSGLPSDRFSAERTGGSVSTLTIQRTQQEDSAVYLCASSLAAGTYNEQFFGPGTRLTVL.

The V gene is TRBV6-5, the J gene TRBJ2-5; 8 nucleotides align to TRBD2. This CDR3 has 13 residues. Germline-derived CDR1 and CDR2 are MNHEY and SVGAGI. V lost 2 bases, J lost 4 bases, and 0 bases stayed unmatched. The CDR3 sequence is CASSYSGRETQYF. For the CDR3, the DNA is TGTGCCAGCAGTTACAGCGGGAGAGAGACCCAGTACTTC.

V and J are TRBV5-8 and TRBJ1-2; D is ambiguous. Trimming removed 0 bases from V and 4 bases from J, with 7 bases in between. The CDR3 consists of 13 residues. Germline CDR1 and CDR2: SGHTS and YDEGEE. The CDR3 DNA is TGTGCCAGCAGCTTGGTCCGGTCCTATGGCTACACCTTC. Translated: CASSLVRSYGYTF.